This TCR beta chain stems from a study of blood T cell repertoires in COVID-19. The repertoire was sequenced with immunoSEQ multiplex PCR; TCRdb's copy has only in-frame clones and lacks some. The top ten hold approximately 2% of the sample, which has some 460,000 clones, roughly 87% seen once. This CDR3 is 17 amino acids long. V gave up 7 bases and J gave up 2 bases, with 24 bases separating them. Germline V lookup: CDR1 MDHEN, CDR2 SYDVKM. This sequence joins TRBV28 and TRBJ2-7; a possible D gene is TRBD1 (7 bases). The sample taken for sequencing was PBMCs or T cells enriched from blood (not recorded which). This sequence was found in a woman younger than 35 with acute COVID-19. CDR3 DNA: TGTGCCAGCAAGGTAGGGACAGATCCTCGGGGGACCTACGAGCAGTACTTC. Translation: CASKVGTDPRGTYEQYF.